The T cell receptor beta chain described here comes from a study of technical replicates of blood from several donors. This clone was seen a handful of times. The CDR3 extends over 14 amino acids. V lost 5 bases, J lost 3 bases, and 11 bases lay in between. CDR1 and CDR2 (germline): MDHEN, SYDVKM. Sequencing was performed with immunoSEQ multiplex PCR; in TCRdb, only in-frame clones are kept and a portion is missing. The sample records 45,000 to 55,000 clones, around 94% being singletons. The sequence came from a human donor in good health. Specimen: T cells isolated from PBMCs. The V and J genes are TRBV28 and TRBJ1-5, with a possible D match to TRBD1 (6 bases). DNA of the CDR3: TGTGCCAGCAGTACCAGGGGTTTCAATCAGCCCCAGCATTTT. Encoded protein: CASSTRGFNQPQHF.